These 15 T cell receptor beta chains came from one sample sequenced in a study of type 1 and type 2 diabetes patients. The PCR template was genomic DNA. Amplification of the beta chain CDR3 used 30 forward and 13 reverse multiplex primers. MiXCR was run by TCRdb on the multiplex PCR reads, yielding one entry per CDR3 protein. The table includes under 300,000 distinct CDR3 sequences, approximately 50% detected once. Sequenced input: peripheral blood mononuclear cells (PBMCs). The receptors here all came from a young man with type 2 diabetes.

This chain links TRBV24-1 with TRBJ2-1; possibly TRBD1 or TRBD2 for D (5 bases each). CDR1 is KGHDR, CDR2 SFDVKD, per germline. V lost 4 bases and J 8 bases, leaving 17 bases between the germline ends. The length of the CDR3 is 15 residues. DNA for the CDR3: TGTGCCACCAGTGAGATCACTAGGGGCCGGGATGAGCAGTTCTTC. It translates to CATSEITRGRDEQFF.

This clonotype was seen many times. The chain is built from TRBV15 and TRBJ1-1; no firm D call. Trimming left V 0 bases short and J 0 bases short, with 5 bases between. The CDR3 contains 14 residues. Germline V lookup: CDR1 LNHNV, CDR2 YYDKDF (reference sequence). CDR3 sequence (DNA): TGTGCCACCAGCAGAGACATCGTGAACACTGAAGCTTTCTTT. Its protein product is CATSRDIVNTEAFF.

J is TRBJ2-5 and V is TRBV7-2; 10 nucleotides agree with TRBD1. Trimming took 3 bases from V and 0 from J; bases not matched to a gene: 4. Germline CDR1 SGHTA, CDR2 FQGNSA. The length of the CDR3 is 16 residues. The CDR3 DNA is TGTGCCAGCAGCTTGGGGACAGGGGTCAACCAAGAGACCCAGTACTTC. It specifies CASSLGTGVNQETQYF.

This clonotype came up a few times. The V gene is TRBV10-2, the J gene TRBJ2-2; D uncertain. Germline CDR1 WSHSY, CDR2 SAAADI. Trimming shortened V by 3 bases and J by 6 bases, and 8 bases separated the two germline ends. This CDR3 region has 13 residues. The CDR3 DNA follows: TGCGCCAGCAGTGAAATGAGGCCCGGGGAGCTGTTTTTT. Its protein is CASSEMRPGELFF.

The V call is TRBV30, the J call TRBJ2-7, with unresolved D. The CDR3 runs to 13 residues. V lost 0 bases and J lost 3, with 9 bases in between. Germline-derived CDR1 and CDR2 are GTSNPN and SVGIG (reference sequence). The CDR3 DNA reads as TGTGCCTGGAGTGTGGATCACCTCTACGAGCAGTACTTC. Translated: CAWSVDHLYEQYF.

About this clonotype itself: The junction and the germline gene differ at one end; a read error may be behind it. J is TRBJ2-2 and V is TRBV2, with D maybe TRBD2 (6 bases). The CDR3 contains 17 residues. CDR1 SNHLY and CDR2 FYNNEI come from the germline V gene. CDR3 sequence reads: CATSGPRDGGNTGELFF. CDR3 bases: TGTGCCACCAGTGGTCCCCGGGACGGGGGGAACACCGGGGAGCTGTTTTTT.

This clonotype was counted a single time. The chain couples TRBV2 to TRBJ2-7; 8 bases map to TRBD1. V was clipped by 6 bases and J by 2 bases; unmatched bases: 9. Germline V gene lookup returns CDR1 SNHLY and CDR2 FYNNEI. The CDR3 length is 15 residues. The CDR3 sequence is CASRLDRANTYEQYF. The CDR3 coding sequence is TGTGCCAGCAGATTGGACAGGGCAAACACCTACGAGCAGTACTTC.

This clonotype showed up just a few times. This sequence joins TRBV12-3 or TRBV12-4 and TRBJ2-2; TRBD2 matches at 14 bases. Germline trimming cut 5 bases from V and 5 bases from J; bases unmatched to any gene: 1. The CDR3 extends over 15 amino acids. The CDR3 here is CASSRTSGGTGELFF. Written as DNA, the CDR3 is TGTGCCAGCAGTCGGACTAGCGGGGGGACCGGGGAGCTGTTTTTT.

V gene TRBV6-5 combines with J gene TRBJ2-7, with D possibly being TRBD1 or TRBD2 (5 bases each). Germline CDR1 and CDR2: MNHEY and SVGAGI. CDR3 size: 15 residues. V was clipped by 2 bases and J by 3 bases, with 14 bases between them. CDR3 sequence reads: CASSYEPGPHYEQYF. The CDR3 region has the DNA TGTGCCAGCAGTTACGAGCCGGGACCGCACTACGAGCAGTACTTC.

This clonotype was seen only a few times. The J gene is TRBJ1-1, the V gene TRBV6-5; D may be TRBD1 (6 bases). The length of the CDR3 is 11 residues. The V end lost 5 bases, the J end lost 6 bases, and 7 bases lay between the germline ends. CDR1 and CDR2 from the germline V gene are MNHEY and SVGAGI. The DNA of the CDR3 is TGTGCCAGCAGTCAGGGGCCTGAAGCTTTCTTT. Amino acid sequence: CASSQGPEAFF.

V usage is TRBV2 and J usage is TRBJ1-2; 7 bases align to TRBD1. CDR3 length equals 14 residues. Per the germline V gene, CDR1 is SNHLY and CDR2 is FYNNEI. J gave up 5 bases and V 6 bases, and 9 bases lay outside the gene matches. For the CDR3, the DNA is TGTGCCAGCAGCCCCGGACAGGATGGATATGGCTACACCTTC. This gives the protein CASSPGQDGYGYTF.

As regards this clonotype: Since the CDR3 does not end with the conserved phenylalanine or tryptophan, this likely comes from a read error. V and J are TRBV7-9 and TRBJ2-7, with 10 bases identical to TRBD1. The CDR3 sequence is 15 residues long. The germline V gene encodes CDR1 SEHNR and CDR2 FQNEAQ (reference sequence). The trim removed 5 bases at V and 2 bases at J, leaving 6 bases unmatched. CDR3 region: CASSPRTGGAYEQYL. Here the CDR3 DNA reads TGTGCCAGCAGCCCGCGGACAGGGGGGGCCTACGAGCAGTACTTA.

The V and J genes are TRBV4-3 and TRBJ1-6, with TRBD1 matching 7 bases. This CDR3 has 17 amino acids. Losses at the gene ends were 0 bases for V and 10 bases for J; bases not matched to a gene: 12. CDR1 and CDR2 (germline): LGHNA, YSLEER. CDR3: CASSQDSFRQGGSPLHF. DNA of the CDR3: TGCGCCAGCAGCCAAGATTCTTTCCGACAGGGAGGATCACCCCTCCACTTT.

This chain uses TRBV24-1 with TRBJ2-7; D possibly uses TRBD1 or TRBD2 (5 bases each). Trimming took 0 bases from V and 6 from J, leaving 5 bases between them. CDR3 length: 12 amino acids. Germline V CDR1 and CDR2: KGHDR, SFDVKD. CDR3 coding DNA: TGTGCCACCAGTGATTTGGGGACCGAGCAGTACTTC. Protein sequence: CATSDLGTEQYF.

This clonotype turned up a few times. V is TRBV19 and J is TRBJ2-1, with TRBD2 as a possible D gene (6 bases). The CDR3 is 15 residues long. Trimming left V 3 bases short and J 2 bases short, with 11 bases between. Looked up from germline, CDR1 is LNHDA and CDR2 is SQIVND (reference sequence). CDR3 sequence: CASSILGGTYNEQFF. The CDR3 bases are TGTGCCAGTAGTATTTTAGGCGGGACCTACAATGAGCAGTTCTTC.